This entry is about one T cell receptor (beta chain). The antigen is unknown. This record belongs to a study of blood T cells in healthy people across ages. Findings and caveats of the study: No one knew whether donors had CMV, which possibly confounded expanded clonotype changes.

Total RNA extraction produced at least 6 micrograms (per sample) for the study. PCR was performed a second time for 7 to 11 cycles using a sample-barcoded 5' primer and a J-beta primer mix. Every individual sample yielded 2.5 million or more paired-end reads (each containing CDR3). TCRdb reprocessed the 5' RACE reads via MiXCR and lists one record per CDR3 protein. There are about 670,000 distinct CDR3 sequences in the sample; roughly 43% occur only once, and 25% to 35% lies in the top ten. The sample consisted of blood. The source of this sequence is a man older than 75 in good health.

The CDR3 region is CASSLFGPDTQYF. The CDR3 DNA is TGTGCCAGCAGCTTATTCGGTCCAGATACGCAGTATTTT. The chain couples TRBV7-9 to TRBJ2-3, with D unclear. The CDR3 contains 13 residues. Trimming shortened V by 2 bases and J by 4 bases, and 7 bases separated the two germline ends. CDR1 is SEHNR, CDR2 FQNEAQ, per germline (reference sequence).